These T cell receptor beta chains were read from a single sample in a study of T-cell memory formation after mild COVID-19. TCRdb re-analysed the 5' RACE reads in MiXCR, keeping a single row per CDR3 protein. The sample holds about 270,000 distinct CDR3 sequences, just over 15% seen once. Sample: PBMCs or a T cell subset sorted from them (not recorded which). The receptors stem from an adult woman who had mild COVID-19 (a few samples of this study predate the infection). Cell type and time point are not known. Both conserved end residues are part of each CDR3. Each record gives: clone size, J gene, V gene, D gene, CDR3 protein, CDR3 DNA. A D gene is named only where the DNA matches it firmly. Not all rows give a size; the values are once, few, many and, for expanded clones, a class.

clone size: -
J gene: TRBJ1-2
V gene: TRBV5-5
D gene: -
CDR3 protein: CASSSNRVPRGYGYTF
CDR3 DNA: TGTGCCAGCAGCTCAAACAGGGTTCCAAGAGGATATGGCTACACCTTC

clone size: -
J gene: TRBJ2-7
V gene: TRBV27
D gene: -
CDR3 protein: CASSLSPSGVGSYEQYF
CDR3 DNA: TGTGCCAGCAGTTTATCCCCAAGCGGCGTGGGCTCCTACGAGCAGTACTTC

clone size: few
J gene: TRBJ2-3
V gene: TRBV4-1
D gene: -
CDR3 protein: CASSQEVGRLPSDTQYF
CDR3 DNA: TGCGCCAGCAGCCAAGAGGTTGGTCGGCTGCCTTCAGATACGCAGTATTTT

clone size: -
J gene: TRBJ1-1
V gene: TRBV12-3/TRBV12-4
D gene: -
CDR3 protein: CASSLLQLSDTEAFF
CDR3 DNA: TGTGCCAGCAGTTTACTTCAACTTAGCGACACTGAAGCTTTCTTT

clone size: few
J gene: TRBJ1-2
V gene: TRBV29-1
D gene: -
CDR3 protein: CSVSGWGYGYTF
CDR3 DNA: TGCAGCGTCTCGGGATGGGGCTATGGCTACACCTTC

clone size: few
J gene: TRBJ1-3
V gene: TRBV7-9
D gene: -
CDR3 protein: CASSSRGIFGNTIYF
CDR3 DNA: TGTGCCAGCAGCTCAAGGGGCATCTTTGGAAACACCATATATTTT

clone size: -
J gene: TRBJ2-7
V gene: TRBV28
D gene: TRBD2
CDR3 protein: CASRENSGRSGEQYF
CDR3 DNA: TGTGCCAGCAGAGAGAATAGCGGGAGATCGGGCGAGCAGTACTTC

clone size: -
J gene: TRBJ1-1
V gene: TRBV6-5
D gene: -
CDR3 protein: CASSWGVVNTEAFF
CDR3 DNA: TGTGCCAGCAGTTGGGGGGTGGTGAACACTGAAGCTTTCTTT

clone size: few
J gene: TRBJ1-1
V gene: TRBV5-1
D gene: -
CDR3 protein: CASSLATQNTEAFF
CDR3 DNA: TGCGCCAGCAGCTTGGCCACACAGAACACTGAAGCTTTCTTT

clone size: -
J gene: TRBJ1-1
V gene: TRBV3-1
D gene: TRBD1
CDR3 protein: CASSQVPGQGAEAFF
CDR3 DNA: TGTGCCAGCAGCCAAGTTCCAGGACAGGGCGCTGAAGCTTTCTTT

clone size: -
J gene: TRBJ2-5
V gene: TRBV5-1
D gene: TRBD2
CDR3 protein: CDSSSTSGLETQYF
CDR3 DNA: TGCGACAGCAGCTCGACTAGCGGGCTGGAGACCCAGTACTTC

clone size: few
J gene: TRBJ2-2
V gene: TRBV12-3/TRBV12-4
D gene: -
CDR3 protein: CASSFGMGELFF
CDR3 DNA: TGTGCCAGCAGTTTTGGTATGGGGGAGCTGTTTTTT

clone size: -
J gene: TRBJ2-3
V gene: TRBV18
D gene: TRBD2
CDR3 protein: CASSPPGLAGGTTDTQYF
CDR3 DNA: TGTGCCAGCTCACCACCGGGACTAGCGGGGGGAACCACAGATACGCAGTATTTT

clone size: few
J gene: TRBJ2-3
V gene: TRBV7-2
D gene: -
CDR3 protein: CASSFKGVGGDTQYF
CDR3 DNA: TGTGCCAGCAGCTTCAAGGGAGTTGGGGGAGATACGCAGTATTTT

clone size: few
J gene: TRBJ2-3
V gene: TRBV2
D gene: TRBD2
CDR3 protein: CASWTGGGRRITDTQYF
CDR3 DNA: TGTGCCAGCTGGACGGGAGGGGGGAGAAGGATCACAGATACGCAGTATTTT

clone size: few
J gene: TRBJ2-1
V gene: TRBV6-5
D gene: -
CDR3 protein: CASSYETGTYNEQFF
CDR3 DNA: TGTGCCAGCAGTTACGAGACAGGCACCTACAATGAGCAGTTCTTC

clone size: few
J gene: TRBJ2-1
V gene: TRBV7-2
D gene: -
CDR3 protein: CASSPKATQSYNEQFF
CDR3 DNA: TGTGCCAGCAGCCCGAAAGCGACCCAATCCTACAATGAGCAGTTCTTC

clone size: -
J gene: TRBJ2-1
V gene: TRBV10-3
D gene: TRBD2
CDR3 protein: CAISESGLAGLGTEQFF
CDR3 DNA: TGTGCCATCAGTGAATCTGGCCTAGCGGGGTTGGGGACTGAGCAGTTCTTC

clone size: few
J gene: TRBJ2-1
V gene: TRBV7-2
D gene: -
CDR3 protein: CASSAQDEQFF
CDR3 DNA: TGTGCCAGCAGCGCCCAGGATGAGCAGTTCTTC

clone size: -
J gene: TRBJ2-1
V gene: TRBV10-3
D gene: TRBD2
CDR3 protein: CAIMGTGGTSGSYNEQFF
CDR3 DNA: TGTGCCATCATGGGGACAGGGGGGACTAGCGGGAGTTACAATGAGCAGTTCTTC

clone size: -
J gene: TRBJ1-1
V gene: TRBV24-1
D gene: -
CDR3 protein: CATSDQEGTEAFF
CDR3 DNA: TGTGCCACCAGTGATCAGGAGGGCACTGAAGCTTTCTTT

clone size: -
J gene: TRBJ2-3
V gene: TRBV5-5
D gene: TRBD1
CDR3 protein: CASSLTGAPPTDTQYF
CDR3 DNA: TGTGCCAGCAGCTTGACAGGGGCCCCCCCCACAGATACGCAGTATTTT

clone size: -
J gene: TRBJ1-3
V gene: TRBV29-1
D gene: -
CDR3 protein: CSVDQGGNTIYF
CDR3 DNA: TGCAGCGTTGATCAGGGTGGAAACACCATATATTTT

clone size: -
J gene: TRBJ1-2
V gene: TRBV7-2
D gene: -
CDR3 protein: CASTPGGSGYGYTF
CDR3 DNA: TGTGCCAGCACCCCGGGGGGGTCAGGCTATGGCTACACCTTC

clone size: few
J gene: TRBJ2-1
V gene: TRBV24-1
D gene: TRBD2
CDR3 protein: CATSDPPGSGRRDEQFF
CDR3 DNA: TGTGCCACCAGTGATCCGCCGGGGAGCGGGAGACGGGATGAGCAGTTCTTC

clone size: -
J gene: TRBJ1-2
V gene: TRBV5-5
D gene: TRBD1
CDR3 protein: CASSWDTGGTPYYGYTF
CDR3 DNA: TGTGCCAGCAGCTGGGACACAGGGGGCACCCCTTACTATGGCTACACCTTC